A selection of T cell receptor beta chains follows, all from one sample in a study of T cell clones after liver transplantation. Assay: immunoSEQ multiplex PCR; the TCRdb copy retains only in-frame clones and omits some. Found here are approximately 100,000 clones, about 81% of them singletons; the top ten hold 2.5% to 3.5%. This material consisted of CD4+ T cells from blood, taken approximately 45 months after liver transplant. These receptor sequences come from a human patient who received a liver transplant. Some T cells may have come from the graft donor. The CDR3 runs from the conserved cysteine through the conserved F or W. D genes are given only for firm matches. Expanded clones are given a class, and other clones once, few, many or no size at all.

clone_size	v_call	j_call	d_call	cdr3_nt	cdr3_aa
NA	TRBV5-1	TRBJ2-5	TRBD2	TGCGCCAGCAGCCGCACTAGCGGGGGGATTTACTTC	CASSRTSGGIYF
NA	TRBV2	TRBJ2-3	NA	TGTGCCAGCACCCAAGACGGACACACAGATACGCAGTATTTT	CASTQDGHTDTQYF
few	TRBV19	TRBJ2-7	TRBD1	TGTGCCAGCTCAGGACAGGGTGACGAGCAGTACTTC	CASSGQGDEQYF
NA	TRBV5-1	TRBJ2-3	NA	TGCGCCAGCAGCTTGAAACTGAACCCAGATACGCAGTATTTT	CASSLKLNPDTQYF
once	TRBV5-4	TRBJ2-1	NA	TGTGCCAGCAGCGCCGGGGCGCTATACAATGAGCAGTTCTTC	CASSAGALYNEQFF
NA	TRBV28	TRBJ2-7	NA	TGTGCCAGCAGGGAGGACTACGAGCAGTACTTC	CASREDYEQYF
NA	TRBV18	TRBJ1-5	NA	TGTGCCAGCTCACCACCGGAGGGAAAGAGGGATCAGCCCCAGCATTTT	CASSPPEGKRDQPQHF
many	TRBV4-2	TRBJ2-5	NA	TGTGCCAGCAGCCAAGCGGCCTCCGGCAATCAAGAGACCCAGTACTTC	CASSQAASGNQETQYF
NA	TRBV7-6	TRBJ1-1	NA	TGTGCCAGCAGCTTAGAGGCCCAGAACACTGAAGCTTTCTTT	CASSLEAQNTEAFF
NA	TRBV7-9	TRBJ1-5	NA	TGTGCCAGCAGCTGGGGTTCGGATCAGCCCCAGCATTTT	CASSWGSDQPQHF
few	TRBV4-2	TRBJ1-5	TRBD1	TGTGCCAGCAGCGAGGGACAGGGGGGAGATCAGCCCCAGCATTTT	CASSEGQGGDQPQHF
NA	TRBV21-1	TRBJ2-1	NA	TGTGCCAGCAACGAATCTAGGATCCCCAAATACTACAATGAGCAGTTCTTC	CASNESRIPKYYNEQFF
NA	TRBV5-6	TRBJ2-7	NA	TGTGCCAGCAGCTTGGGAGGGCAGGGAGCCTACGAGCAGTACTTC	CASSLGGQGAYEQYF
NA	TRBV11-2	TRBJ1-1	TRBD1	TGTGCCAGCAGCTCTCGACAGGGAAGGAACACTGAAGCTTTCTTT	CASSSRQGRNTEAFF
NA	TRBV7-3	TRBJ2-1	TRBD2	TGTGCCAGCAGCTTACCGGGACTAGCGGGAGAGAATGAGCAGTTCTTC	CASSLPGLAGENEQFF
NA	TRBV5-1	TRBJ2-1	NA	TGCGCCAGCAGCCCTGGACAGCTCTCCTACAATGAGCAGTTCTTC	CASSPGQLSYNEQFF
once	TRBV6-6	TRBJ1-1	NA	TGTGCCAGCGCTGAGGTGGGGGGGACTGAAGCTTTCTTT	CASAEVGGTEAFF
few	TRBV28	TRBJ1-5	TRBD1	TGTGCCAGCAGTCCCGGACAGGGCCGGCGTCAGCCCCAGCATTTT	CASSPGQGRRQPQHF
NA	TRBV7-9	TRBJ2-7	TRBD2	TGTGCCAGCAGCTCCATTCTAGCGGGGGGTCCCTACGAGCAGTACTTC	CASSSILAGGPYEQYF
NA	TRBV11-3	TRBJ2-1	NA	TGTGCCAGCAGCTTACAGGGTCATGAGCAGTTCTTC	CASSLQGHEQFF
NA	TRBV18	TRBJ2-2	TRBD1	TGTGCCAGCTGGGACAGGGCATTGGCCGGGGAGCTGTTTTTT	CASWDRALAGELFF
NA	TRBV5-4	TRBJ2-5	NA	TGTGCCAGCAGCTTATTTGGAGTTCAAGAGACCCAGTACTTC	CASSLFGVQETQYF
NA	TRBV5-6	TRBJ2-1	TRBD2	TGTGCCAGCAGCTTGGAGGGGACTAGCGGGATTGTGCAGTTCTTC	CASSLEGTSGIVQFF
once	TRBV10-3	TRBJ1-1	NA	TGTGCCATCCAGGACAATTCGGGGATGAACACTGAAGCTTTCTTT	CAIQDNSGMNTEAFF
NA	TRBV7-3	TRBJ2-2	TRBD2	TGTGCCAGCAGGCGGGGGACGAACACCGGGGAGCTGTTTTTT	CASRRGTNTGELFF
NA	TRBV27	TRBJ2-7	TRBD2	TGTGCCAGCAGTTTGTTCGGGAGGCCGGGGGAGCAGTACTTC	CASSLFGRPGEQYF
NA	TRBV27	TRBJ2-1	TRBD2	TGTGCCAGCAGGGGTTGGACTAGCGGAAACAATGAGCAGTTCTTC	CASRGWTSGNNEQFF
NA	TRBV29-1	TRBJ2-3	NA	TGCAGCGTTTTTGGGGGGAACACAGATACGCAGTATTTT	CSVFGGNTDTQYF
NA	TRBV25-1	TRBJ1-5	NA	TGTGCCAGCAGTGACATTACAGGGCCCCACCAGCCCCAGCATTTT	CASSDITGPHQPQHF
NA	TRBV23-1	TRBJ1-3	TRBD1	TGCGCCAGCAGTCCACCCGGGACAGGGTTGGAAGCTCACTCTGGAAACACCATATATTTT	CASSPPGTGLEAHSGNTIYF
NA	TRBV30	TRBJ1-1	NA	TGTGCCTGGAGTGCAGCGCGGAACACTGAAGCTTTCTTT	CAWSAARNTEAFF
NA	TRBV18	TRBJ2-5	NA	TGTGCCAGCTCACCCGGGAGACGGACCCAGTACTTC	CASSPGRRTQYF
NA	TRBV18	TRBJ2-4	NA	TGTGCCAGCTCACCAAGGCAGGGAACGGACATTCAGTACTTC	CASSPRQGTDIQYF
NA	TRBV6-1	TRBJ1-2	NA	TGTGCCAGCAGTGCGGTAGGACACTGGAGGAACACCTTC	CASSAVGHWRNTF
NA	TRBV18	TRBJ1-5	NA	TGTGCCAGCTCATCCAAGACGGGTAGCAATCAGCCCCAGCATTTT	CASSSKTGSNQPQHF
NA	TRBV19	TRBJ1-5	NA	TGTGCCAGTAGCCCGACGGGGACCAGGAATCAGCCCCAGCATTTT	CASSPTGTRNQPQHF
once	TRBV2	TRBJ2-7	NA	TGTGCCAGCAGCCGCGACGGATACGAGCAGTACTTC	CASSRDGYEQYF
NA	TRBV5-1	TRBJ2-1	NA	TGCGCCAGCAGCTTGGGTGGAAGAGGCAATGAGCAGTTCTTC	CASSLGGRGNEQFF
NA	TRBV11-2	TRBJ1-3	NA	TGTGCCAGCAGCTTAGACTCTGGAAACACCATATATTTT	CASSLDSGNTIYF
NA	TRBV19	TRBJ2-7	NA	TGTGCCAGTAGTCCCCGACATGGACTCTACGAGCAGTACTTC	CASSPRHGLYEQYF
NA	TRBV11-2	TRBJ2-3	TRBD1	TGTGCCAGCAGCTTTGACAGGGGGGCAGATACGCAGTATTTT	CASSFDRGADTQYF
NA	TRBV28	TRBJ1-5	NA	TGTGCCAGCAGTTCGGATAGTGTGATACCCCAAGATTTTTATAGCAATCAGCCCCAGCATTTT	CASSSDSVIPQDFYSNQPQHF
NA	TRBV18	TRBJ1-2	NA	TGTGCCAGCTCACCGATCGCGGGGGGGGCTAGCGACTATGGCTACACCTTC	CASSPIAGGASDYGYTF
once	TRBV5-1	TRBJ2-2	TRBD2	TGCGCCAGCAGCTTTCCGGTCGCGGGAGGGGCCGGGGAGCTGTTTTTT	CASSFPVAGGAGELFF
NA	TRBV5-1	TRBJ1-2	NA	TGCGCCAGCAGCCCAACGGACAATCCACCTGGCTACACCTTC	CASSPTDNPPGYTF
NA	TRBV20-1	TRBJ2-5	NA	TGCAGTGCCGTGGAGGAGACCCAGTACTTC	CSAVEETQYF